Given below is one T cell receptor beta chain in context. What it binds is not known. TCRdb ran MiXCR on the reads and lists one entry per CDR3 protein. In the table there are 650,000 to 900,000 distinct CDR3 sequences, about 30% of which are singletons. This record belongs to a study of T cell repertoires in cytomegalovirus infection. About the study: HLA-C-restricted CMV epitopes, recently identified, and well-studied HLA-B-restricted ones were used by the study. Public TCR beta signatures marked donors with CMV infection and the matching HLA.

The study's findings and limits: CMV-specific TCR beta clonotypes restricted by HLA-C dominated the ex vivo response. Carriers of CMV plus the relevant HLA were identified by cumulative public TCR beta family frequency.

J gave up 4 bases and V 4 bases, and 8 bases lay outside the gene matches. The V gene's germline CDR1 is SGHVS and CDR2 FQNEAQ. The CDR3 consists of 15 residues. The sample here was cultured CD8+ T cells from PBMCs, taken from culture after CMV antigen stimulation. The receptor comes from a human donor in good health (CMV status not recorded). Some clones in this sample may be carry-over from other donors' samples. V gene TRBV7-8 combines with J gene TRBJ2-5; 8 bases are shared with TRBD2. DNA for the CDR3: TGTGCCAGCAGCTATCGGACTAGCCGCGGAGAGACCCAGTACTTC. Translated: CASSYRTSRGETQYF.